This T cell receptor (beta chain) was observed in a study of control samples from healthy donors and cancer patients. Trimming pared 7 bases from V and 1 base from J, leaving 7 bases between. CDR1 and CDR2 from the germline V gene are MDHEN and SYDVKM. The CDR3 sequence is 12 residues long. The table came from immunoSEQ multiplex PCR; TCRdb's copy has only in-frame clones and leaves some out. Among 22,000 or so clones listed, roughly 85% were seen once. The clonotype was recovered from a man aged 60-69 years with head and neck cancer. This sequence joins TRBV28 and TRBJ1-1; D is unclear. The source material was PBMCs. CDR3 in amino acids: CASMERNTEAFF. The CDR3 DNA reads TGTGCCAGCATGGAGAGGAACACTGAAGCTTTCTTT. Variable domain in full (rest from reference TRBV28 and TRBJ1-1): DVKVTQSSRYLVKRTGEKVFLECVQDMDHENMFWYRQDPGLGLRLIYFSYDVKMKEKGDIPEGYSVSREKKERFSLILESASTNQTSMYLCASMERNTEAFFGQGTRLTVV.